The next 26 T cell receptor beta chains were all read from a single sample in a study of blood T cells in healthy people across ages. Primed by a sample-barcoded 5' primer and a J-beta primer mix, a second PCR proceeded for about 7 to 12 cycles. TCRdb re-called the 5' RACE reads through MiXCR, storing one row per CDR3 protein. This sample has 1.4 million to 1.5 million distinct CDR3 sequences, with 35% to 45% found just once. Sequencing was carried out using blood. The receptors shown here come from a woman between 18 and 29 years old in good health.

V and J are TRBV9 and TRBJ1-5, with 8 bases lining up with TRBD1. Losses at the gene ends were 3 bases for V and 3 bases for J; bases not matched to a gene: 8. The germline V gene encodes CDR1 SGDLS and CDR2 YYNGEE. The CDR3 extends over 16 amino acids. This CDR3 is CASSAGQGANNQPQHF. The CDR3, as DNA: TGTGCCAGCAGCGCTGGGCAGGGGGCAAACAATCAGCCCCAGCATTTT.

The genes are TRBV12-3 or TRBV12-4 and TRBJ2-2, with 9 bases fitting TRBD2. This CDR3 has 15 amino acids. V trimming: 6 bases; J trimming: 4 bases; junction bases outside the gene matches: 6. DNA of the CDR3: TGTGCCAGCAGCCAGGGAGCGGGGGGCACCGGGGAGCTGTTTTTT. Amino acid sequence: CASSQGAGGTGELFF.

The chain is built from TRBV28 and TRBJ2-7; D is perhaps TRBD1 (5 bases). Trimming removed 4 bases from V and 0 bases from J, with 13 bases in between. CDR1 and CDR2 from the germline V gene are MDHEN and SYDVKM. The CDR3 runs to 15 residues. CDR3 DNA sequence: TGTGCCAGCAGTTCAGCCCGACAGTACTCCTACGAGCAGTACTTC. Amino acid sequence: CASSSARQYSYEQYF.

In this sample, this clonotype turned up a few times. This chain uses TRBV6-5 with TRBJ2-3; 7 bases map to TRBD1. Losses at the gene ends were 6 bases for V and 0 bases for J; bases not matched to a gene: 6. This CDR3 is 15 amino acids long. CDR1 and CDR2 (germline): MNHEY, SVGAGI. CDR3 DNA sequence: TGTGCCAGCAGCCCCGGACAGGAGAGCACAGATACGCAGTATTTT. Translated: CASSPGQESTDTQYF.

This clonotype was picked up a small number of times. The rearrangement joins TRBV20-1 to TRBJ2-2; D might be TRBD2 (5 bases). Looked up from germline, CDR1 is DFQATT and CDR2 is SNEGSKA (reference sequence). The CDR3 runs 12 residues. The V and J ends lost 6 bases and 6 bases respectively, with 11 bases between them. The CDR3 DNA is TGCAGTGCCGGGCTAGCTGCCGGGGAGCTGTTTTTT. This translates into CSAGLAAGELFF.

The chain is built from TRBV7-8 and TRBJ2-3; D is unresolved. CDR1 is SGHVS and CDR2 is FQNEAQ in the germline V gene. This CDR3 is 15 amino acids long. Between the trimmed V and J ends, which lost 2 bases and 2 bases, there was a span of 11 bases. The CDR3 here is CASSLSVETTDTQYF. As DNA, the CDR3 is TGTGCCAGCAGCTTATCTGTAGAGACCACAGATACGCAGTATTTT.

This rearrangement joins TRBV12-3 or TRBV12-4 to TRBJ2-1, with 12 bases lining up with TRBD2. The length of the CDR3 is 17 residues. J was trimmed by 4 bases and V by 5 bases; bases with no gene match: 9. The CDR3 region has the DNA TGTGCCAGCAGTCAGACTAGCGGGAGAATTATATACAATGAGCAGTTCTTC. This translates into CASSQTSGRIIYNEQFF.

This chain links TRBV4-1 with TRBJ2-7, with a weak D call TRBD2 (6 bases). The germline gives CDR1 MGHRA, CDR2 YSYEKL. The CDR3 runs to 15 residues. Deletions cut 0 bases from V and 7 bases from J, with 16 bases between. The CDR3 spells CASSQERGTANEQYF. In DNA form, the CDR3 reads TGCGCCAGCAGCCAAGAACGGGGGACGGCGAATGAGCAGTACTTC.

The rearrangement uses TRBV19 and TRBJ1-4; D not resolved. With 6 bases removed from V and 7 bases from J, the gap between germline ends came to 9 bases. Germline V gene sequence: CDR1 LNHDA, CDR2 SQIVND (reference sequence). CDR3 size: 12 residues. The CDR3 bases are TGTGCCAGTAGCGGACTGCGTGAAAAACTGTTTTTT. This sequence encodes CASSGLREKLFF.

The sample holds a few counts of this clonotype. The chain carries TRBV28 and TRBJ2-7, with D possibly being TRBD2 (5 bases). Germline V gene lookup returns CDR1 MDHEN and CDR2 SYDVKM. The germline V and J ends were trimmed by 5 bases and 3 bases, with 11 bases remaining between them. CDR3 length equals 13 residues. The CDR3 DNA is TGTGCCAGCAGTGTAGGAGGACTCTACGAGCAGTACTTC. The encoded protein is CASSVGGLYEQYF. Drawing the rest from reference TRBV28 and TRBJ2-7, the complete variable domain is DVKVTQSSRYLVKRTGEKVFLECVQDMDHENMFWYRQDPGLGLRLIYFSYDVKMKEKGDIPEGYSVSREKKERFSLILESASTNQTSMYLCASSVGGLYEQYFGPGTRLTVT.

This clonotype was seen a few times. The chain links TRBV6-6 to TRBJ2-7; D possibly matches TRBD1 or TRBD2 (5 bases each). Per germline, CDR1 MNHNY and CDR2 SVGAGI (reference sequence). The V end lost 10 bases, the J end lost 2 bases, and 15 bases lay between the germline ends. The CDR3 has 13 residues. The CDR3 reads CATLRRDPYEQYF. CDR3 DNA sequence: TGTGCCACTCTACGACGGGACCCCTACGAGCAGTACTTC.

The chain employs TRBV7-2 and TRBJ2-7; 11 bases line up with TRBD1. Germline V lookup: CDR1 SGHTA, CDR2 FQGNSA. This CDR3 comprises 17 residues. V dropped 3 bases and J dropped 7; count of bases not matched to a gene: 14. CDR3 protein: CASSLYRTGGAYVEQYF. As DNA, the CDR3 is TGTGCCAGCAGCTTGTACCGGACAGGGGGCGCGTACGTAGAGCAGTACTTC. Full variable domain (rest looked up from reference TRBV7-2 and TRBJ2-7): GAGVSQSPSNKVTEKGKDVELRCDPISGHTALYWYRQSLGQGLEFLIYFQGNSAPDKSGLPSDRFSAERTGGSVSTLTIQRTQQEDSAVYLCASSLYRTGGAYVEQYFGPGTRLTVT.

This chain connects TRBV12-5 to TRBJ1-1; D gene ambiguous. The CDR3 is 12 residues long. Trimming stripped 7 bases from V and 3 bases from J, with 9 bases between. The V gene's germline CDR1 is LGHNT and CDR2 FRNRAP. CDR3 nucleotides: TGTGCTAGTGCCCTAGTAGACACTGAAGCTTTCTTT. Amino acid sequence: CASALVDTEAFF.

The V gene is TRBV2, the J gene TRBJ1-1; 7 bases align to TRBD1. Unmatched junction bases numbered 7, after V lost 5 bases and J lost 4 bases. Germline V gene lookup returns CDR1 SNHLY and CDR2 FYNNEI. This CDR3 spans 14 amino acids. CDR3 in amino acids: CASSHRGLSTEAFF. The CDR3 coding sequence is TGTGCCAGCAGTCATAGGGGGCTTAGCACTGAAGCTTTCTTT.

This chain joins TRBV12-3 or TRBV12-4 and TRBJ2-5, with D perhaps matching TRBD1 (5 bases). This CDR3 contains 12 residues. V lost 6 bases to trimming and J lost 7 bases, with 12 bases between them. CDR3 residues: CASRAGKGTQYF. The CDR3 DNA sequence: TGTGCCAGCAGGGCAGGGAAGGGGACCCAGTACTTC.

CDR3 in DNA: TGTGCCAGCTCACTCGGACAGGGAAACGTTCAGCCCCAGCATTTT. Residues: CASSLGQGNVQPQHF. V and J are TRBV18 and TRBJ1-5; 8 bases line up with TRBD1. In germline, CDR1 is KGHSH, CDR2 LQKENI. Germline trimming cut 4 bases from V and 6 bases from J; bases unmatched to any gene: 8. CDR3 length equals 15 residues.

The chain recombines TRBV10-3 with TRBJ2-3; 12 nucleotides match TRBD2. V shed 5 bases, J shed 2 bases, and the junction held 5 bases outside the gene matches. Germline V lookup: CDR1 ENHRY, CDR2 SYGVKD. This CDR3 has 16 amino acids. As DNA, the CDR3 is TGTGCCATCAGTCAGCGACTAGCGGGGGACACAGATACGCAGTATTTT. It yields the protein CAISQRLAGDTDTQYF.

As regards this clonotype: The junction shows a germline mismatch at one end, possibly a read error. The V and J genes are TRBV6-5 and TRBJ1-2, with TRBD1 matching over 9 bases. In germline, CDR1 is MNHEY, CDR2 SVGAGI. The CDR3 has 18 residues. In nucleotides, the CDR3 is TGTGCCGGCAGTTATGGATCCGGGACAGGGTATGGTGGCTATGGCTACACCTTC. Translated, it gives CAGSYGSGTGYGGYGYTF.

The rearrangement links TRBV12-3 or TRBV12-4 to TRBJ2-1; D call uncertain. V shed 5 bases and J shed 6 bases, with 14 bases lying between them. CDR3 size: 14 residues. The CDR3 DNA reads as TGTGCCAGCAGTGGCGACGGACGGGCCAATGAGCAGTTCTTC. It specifies CASSGDGRANEQFF.

V and J are TRBV27 and TRBJ2-7; 7 positions agree with TRBD2. The CDR3 is 16 residues long. Germline loops: CDR1 MNHEY, CDR2 SMNVEV (reference sequence). With V trimmed by 5 bases and J by 6 bases, 16 bases remained unmatched. CDR3 sequence: CASSLVGDYPPREQYF. CDR3 bases: TGTGCCAGCAGTCTCGTAGGGGACTACCCTCCCCGCGAGCAGTACTTC.

This clonotype came up a few times. The chain combines TRBV10-2 with TRBJ2-7; 13 bases fit TRBD2. The CDR3 is 16 residues long. Germline V gene lookup returns CDR1 WSHSY and CDR2 SAAADI. Losses at the gene ends were 3 bases for V and 5 bases for J; bases not matched to a gene: 7. The CDR3, as DNA: TGCGCCAGCAGTGACCCCGGGACTAGCGGGACCAACGAGCAGTACTTC. Translated, it gives CASSDPGTSGTNEQYF.

The chain recombines TRBV2 with TRBJ2-7; no firm D call. Trimming removed 3 bases at V and 7 bases at J, with 19 bases between. Per germline, CDR1 SNHLY and CDR2 FYNNEI. This CDR3 region has 15 residues. In nucleotides, the CDR3 is TGTGCCAGCAGTGATGTGGACCCTGGGGTCAATGAGCAGTACTTC. It specifies CASSDVDPGVNEQYF.

The V and J genes are TRBV6-1 and TRBJ1-4; the D gene is possibly TRBD1 (5 bases). V lost 4 bases and J 14 bases, leaving 17 bases between the germline ends. The germline CDR1 and CDR2 sequences are MNHNS and SASEGT. The CDR3 has 13 residues. Written as DNA, the CDR3 is TGTGCCAGCAGTGCCGGGACCAGTTTTTCCCTGTTTTTT. The encoded protein is CASSAGTSFSLFF.

Only one count was recorded for this clonotype. This chain connects TRBV20-1 to TRBJ2-5, with D possibly being TRBD2 (7 bases). Trimming left V 6 bases short and J 1 base short, with 15 bases between. CDR1 and CDR2 (germline): DFQATT, SNEGSKA (reference sequence). The CDR3 extends over 14 amino acids. The CDR3 protein is CSASRGALQETQYF. The CDR3 DNA reads as TGCAGTGCCAGTCGGGGGGCCCTCCAAGAGACCCAGTACTTC.

The rearrangement joins TRBV12-3 or TRBV12-4 to TRBJ2-1; TRBD1 agrees at 9 bases. The DNA end lines up better with TRBJ2-7; the J call may be wrong. The CDR3 spans 15 residues. The CDR3 here is CASSRDRVTYNEQYF. The CDR3 DNA follows: TGTGCCAGCAGCCGGGACAGGGTGACCTACAATGAGCAGTACTTC.

This clonotype was seen only a few times. This chain uses TRBV30 with TRBJ2-2; weak D call: TRBD2 (6 bases). Trimming took 4 bases from V and 8 from J, leaving 20 bases between them. The germline V gene has CDR1 GTSNPN and CDR2 SVGIG (reference sequence). The length of the CDR3 is 15 residues. CDR3 region: CAWNLGLSWTGELFF. The DNA of the CDR3 is TGTGCCTGGAATCTAGGACTATCCTGGACAGGGGAGCTGTTTTTT.